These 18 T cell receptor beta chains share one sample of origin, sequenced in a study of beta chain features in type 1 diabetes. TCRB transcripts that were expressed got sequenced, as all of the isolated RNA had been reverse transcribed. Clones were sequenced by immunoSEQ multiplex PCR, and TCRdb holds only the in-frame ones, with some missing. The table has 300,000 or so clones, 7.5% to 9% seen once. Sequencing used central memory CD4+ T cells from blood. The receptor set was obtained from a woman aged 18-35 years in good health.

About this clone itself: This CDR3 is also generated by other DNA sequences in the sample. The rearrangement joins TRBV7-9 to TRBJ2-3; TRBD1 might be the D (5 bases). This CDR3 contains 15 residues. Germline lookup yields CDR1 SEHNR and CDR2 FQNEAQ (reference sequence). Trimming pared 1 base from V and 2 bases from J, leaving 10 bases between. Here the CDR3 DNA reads TGTGCCAGCAGCTTAGGGACATCCGACACAGATACGCAGTATTTT. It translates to CASSLGTSDTDTQYF.

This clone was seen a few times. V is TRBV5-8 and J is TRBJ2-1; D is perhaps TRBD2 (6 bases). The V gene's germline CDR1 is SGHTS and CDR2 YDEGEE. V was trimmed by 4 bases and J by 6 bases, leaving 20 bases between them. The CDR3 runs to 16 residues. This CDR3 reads CASSPPKDTSFNEQFF. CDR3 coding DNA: TGTGCCAGCAGCCCCCCCAAAGATACTAGCTTCAATGAGCAGTTCTTC.

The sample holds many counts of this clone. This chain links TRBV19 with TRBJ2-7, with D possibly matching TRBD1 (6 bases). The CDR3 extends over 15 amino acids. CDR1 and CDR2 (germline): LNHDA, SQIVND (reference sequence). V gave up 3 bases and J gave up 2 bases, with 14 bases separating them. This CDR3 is CASSIKGDRAYEQYF. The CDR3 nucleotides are TGTGCCAGTAGTATTAAGGGGGACCGAGCCTACGAGCAGTACTTC.

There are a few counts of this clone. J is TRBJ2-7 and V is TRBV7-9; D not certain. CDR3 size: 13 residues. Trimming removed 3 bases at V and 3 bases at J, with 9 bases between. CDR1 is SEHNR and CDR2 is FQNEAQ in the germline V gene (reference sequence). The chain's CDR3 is CASSFGRDYEQYF. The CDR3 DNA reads TGTGCCAGCAGCTTCGGAAGAGACTACGAGCAGTACTTC.

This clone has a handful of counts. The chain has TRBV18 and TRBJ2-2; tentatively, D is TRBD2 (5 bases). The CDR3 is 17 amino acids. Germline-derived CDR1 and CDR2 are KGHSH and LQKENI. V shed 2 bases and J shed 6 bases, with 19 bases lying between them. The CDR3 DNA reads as TGTGCCAGCTCACCAGTTCAAACTAGAATGGGCCCCGGGGAGCTGTTTTTT. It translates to CASSPVQTRMGPGELFF.

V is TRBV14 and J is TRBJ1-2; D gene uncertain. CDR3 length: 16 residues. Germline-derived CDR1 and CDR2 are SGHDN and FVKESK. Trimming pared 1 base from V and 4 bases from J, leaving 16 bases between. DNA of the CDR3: TGTGCCAGCAGCCAAGTCGGGAGGGCTGATTCCTATGGCTACACCTTC. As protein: CASSQVGRADSYGYTF.

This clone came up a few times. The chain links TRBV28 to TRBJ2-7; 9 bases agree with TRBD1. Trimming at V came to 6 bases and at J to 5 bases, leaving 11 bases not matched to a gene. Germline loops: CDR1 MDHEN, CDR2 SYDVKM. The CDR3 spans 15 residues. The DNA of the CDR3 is TGTGCCAGCAGCCGAACAGGGGGCGCATTCAACGAGCAGTACTTC. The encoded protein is CASSRTGGAFNEQYF.

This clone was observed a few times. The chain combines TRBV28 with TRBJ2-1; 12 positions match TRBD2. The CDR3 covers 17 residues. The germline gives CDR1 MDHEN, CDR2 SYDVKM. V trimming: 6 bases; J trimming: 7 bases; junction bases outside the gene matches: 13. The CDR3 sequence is CASRERTSGIPRNEQFF. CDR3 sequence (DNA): TGTGCCAGCAGGGAGAGGACTAGCGGGATCCCTAGAAATGAGCAGTTCTTC.

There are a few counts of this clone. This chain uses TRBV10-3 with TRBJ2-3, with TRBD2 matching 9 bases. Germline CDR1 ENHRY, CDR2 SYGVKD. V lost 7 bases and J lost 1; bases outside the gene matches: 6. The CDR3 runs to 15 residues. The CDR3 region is CAITALAGGTDTQYF. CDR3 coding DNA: TGTGCCATCACCGCGTTAGCGGGGGGCACAGATACGCAGTATTTT.

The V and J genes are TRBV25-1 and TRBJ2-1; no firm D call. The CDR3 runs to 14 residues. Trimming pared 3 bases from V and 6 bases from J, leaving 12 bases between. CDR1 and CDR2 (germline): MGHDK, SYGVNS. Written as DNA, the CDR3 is TGTGCCAGCAGTGACCCGACCCGGCGCAATGAGCAGTTCTTC. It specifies CASSDPTRRNEQFF.

CDR3 DNA: TGTGCCACCAGCAGTGGTCCGGACACAGATACGCAGTATTTT. This gives the protein CATSSGPDTDTQYF. V and J are TRBV15 and TRBJ2-3, with D uncertain. V lost 3 bases, J lost 2 bases, and 9 bases lay in between. The CDR3 consists of 14 residues. Per germline, CDR1 LNHNV and CDR2 YYDKDF (reference sequence).

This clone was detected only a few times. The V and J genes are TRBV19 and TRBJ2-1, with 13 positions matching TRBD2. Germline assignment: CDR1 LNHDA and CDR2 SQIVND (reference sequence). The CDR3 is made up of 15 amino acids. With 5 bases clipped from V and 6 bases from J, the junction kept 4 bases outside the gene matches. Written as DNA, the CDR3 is TGTGCCAGTAGTCCGGGACTAGCGGGGACCAATGAGCAGTTCTTC. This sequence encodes CASSPGLAGTNEQFF. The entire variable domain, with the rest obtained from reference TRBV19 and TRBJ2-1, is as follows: DGGITQSPKYLFRKEGQNVTLSCEQNLNHDAMYWYRQDPGQGLRLIYYSQIVNDFQKGDIAEGYSVSREKKESFPLTVTSAQKNPTAFYLCASSPGLAGTNEQFFGPGTRLTVL.

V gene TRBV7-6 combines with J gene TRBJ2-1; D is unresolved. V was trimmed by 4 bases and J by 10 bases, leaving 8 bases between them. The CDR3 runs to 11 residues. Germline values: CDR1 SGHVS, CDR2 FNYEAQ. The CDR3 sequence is CASSSNMEQFF. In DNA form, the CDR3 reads TGTGCCAGCAGCTCCAATATGGAGCAGTTCTTC.

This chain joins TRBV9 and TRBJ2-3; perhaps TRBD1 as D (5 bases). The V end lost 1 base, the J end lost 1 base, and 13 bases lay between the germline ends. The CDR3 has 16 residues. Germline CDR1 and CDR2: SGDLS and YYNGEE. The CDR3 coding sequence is TGTGCCAGCAGCGTACAGGGTAACCCTGGCACAGATACGCAGTATTTT. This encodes CASSVQGNPGTDTQYF.

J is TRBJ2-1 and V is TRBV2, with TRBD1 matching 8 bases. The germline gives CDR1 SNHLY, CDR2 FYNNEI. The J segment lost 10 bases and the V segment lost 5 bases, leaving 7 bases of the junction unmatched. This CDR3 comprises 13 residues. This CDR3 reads CASSRTGTEEQFF. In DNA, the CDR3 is TGTGCCAGCAGTAGGACAGGGACAGAAGAGCAGTTCTTC. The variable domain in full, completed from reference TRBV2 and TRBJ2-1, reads EPEVTQTPSHQVTQMGQEVILRCVPISNHLYFYWYRQILGQKVEFLVSFYNNEISEKSEIFDDQFSVERPDGSNFTLKIRSTKLEDSAMYFCASSRTGTEEQFFGPGTRLTVL.

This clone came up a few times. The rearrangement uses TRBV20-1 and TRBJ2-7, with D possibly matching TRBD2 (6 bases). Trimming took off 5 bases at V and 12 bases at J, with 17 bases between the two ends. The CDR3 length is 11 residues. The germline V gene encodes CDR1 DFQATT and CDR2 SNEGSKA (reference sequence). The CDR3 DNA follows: TGCAGTGCTGCATACACCGTGGGAGGGTACTTC. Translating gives CSAAYTVGGYF.

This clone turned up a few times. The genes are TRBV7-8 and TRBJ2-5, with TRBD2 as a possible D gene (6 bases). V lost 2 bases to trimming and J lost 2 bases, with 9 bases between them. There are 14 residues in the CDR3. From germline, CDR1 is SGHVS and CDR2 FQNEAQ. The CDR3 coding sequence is TGTGCCAGCAGCTTACACGGGGGACAAGAGACCCAGTACTTC. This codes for CASSLHGGQETQYF.

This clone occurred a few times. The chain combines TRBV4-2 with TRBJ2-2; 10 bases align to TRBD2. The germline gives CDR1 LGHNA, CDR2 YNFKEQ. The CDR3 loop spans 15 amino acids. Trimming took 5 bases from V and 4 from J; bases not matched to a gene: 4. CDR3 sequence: CASSKTSGTTGELFF. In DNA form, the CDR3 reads TGTGCCAGCAGCAAAACTAGCGGGACCACCGGGGAGCTGTTTTTT.